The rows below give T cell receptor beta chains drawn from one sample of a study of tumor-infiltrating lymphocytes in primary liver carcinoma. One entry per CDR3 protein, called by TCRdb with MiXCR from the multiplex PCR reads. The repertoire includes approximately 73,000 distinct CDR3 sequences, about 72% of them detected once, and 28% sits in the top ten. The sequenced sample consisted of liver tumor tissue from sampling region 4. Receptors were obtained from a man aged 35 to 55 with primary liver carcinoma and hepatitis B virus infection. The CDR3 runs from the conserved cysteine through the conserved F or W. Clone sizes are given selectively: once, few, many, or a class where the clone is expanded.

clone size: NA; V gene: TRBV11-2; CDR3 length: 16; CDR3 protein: CAGSLARAGGVDTQYF
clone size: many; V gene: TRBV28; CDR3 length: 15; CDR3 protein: CASSLAGPATDTQYF
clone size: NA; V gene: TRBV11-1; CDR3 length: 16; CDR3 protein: CASNLGLELPTHEQFF
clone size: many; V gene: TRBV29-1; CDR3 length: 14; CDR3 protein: CSSIRGLAGGEQFF
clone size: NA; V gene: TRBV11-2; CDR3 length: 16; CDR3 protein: CASSPGLAGGVETQYF
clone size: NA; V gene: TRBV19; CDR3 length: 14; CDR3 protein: CASRRTGRYSEQFF
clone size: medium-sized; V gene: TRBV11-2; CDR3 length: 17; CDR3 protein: CASSSTWRGARNTEAFF
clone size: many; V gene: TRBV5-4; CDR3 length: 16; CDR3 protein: CASSLDGAERPDTQYF
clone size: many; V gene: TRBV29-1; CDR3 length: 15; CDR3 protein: CSARRGLAGEETQYF
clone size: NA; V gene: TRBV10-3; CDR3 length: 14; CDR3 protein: CASGEPVGTDTQYF
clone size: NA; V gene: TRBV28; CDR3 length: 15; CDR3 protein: CASSYCRSGNQPQHF
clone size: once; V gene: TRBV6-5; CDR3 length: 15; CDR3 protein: CASSYSGGADEKMFF
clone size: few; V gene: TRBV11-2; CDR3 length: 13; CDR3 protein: CASSLVAGAERYF